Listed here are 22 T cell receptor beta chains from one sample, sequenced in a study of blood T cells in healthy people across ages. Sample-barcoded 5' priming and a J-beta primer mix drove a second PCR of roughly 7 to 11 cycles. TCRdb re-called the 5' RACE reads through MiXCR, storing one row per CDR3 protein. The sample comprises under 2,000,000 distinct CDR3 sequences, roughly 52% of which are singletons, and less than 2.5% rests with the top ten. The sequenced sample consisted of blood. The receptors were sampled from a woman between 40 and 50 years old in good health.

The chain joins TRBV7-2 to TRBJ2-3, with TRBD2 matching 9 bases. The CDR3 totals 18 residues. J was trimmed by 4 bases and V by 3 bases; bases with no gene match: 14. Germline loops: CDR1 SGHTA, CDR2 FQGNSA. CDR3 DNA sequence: TGTGCCAGCAGCTTTTCCTTAGCGGGGGCAGGAGGAGCAGATACGCAGTATTTT. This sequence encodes CASSFSLAGAGGADTQYF.

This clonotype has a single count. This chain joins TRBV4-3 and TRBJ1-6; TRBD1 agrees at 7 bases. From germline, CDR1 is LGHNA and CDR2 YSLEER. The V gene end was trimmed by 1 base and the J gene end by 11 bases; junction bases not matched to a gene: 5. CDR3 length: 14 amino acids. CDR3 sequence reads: CASSQATGDTPLHF. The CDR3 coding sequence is TGCGCCAGCAGCCAAGCTACAGGGGATACACCCCTCCACTTT.

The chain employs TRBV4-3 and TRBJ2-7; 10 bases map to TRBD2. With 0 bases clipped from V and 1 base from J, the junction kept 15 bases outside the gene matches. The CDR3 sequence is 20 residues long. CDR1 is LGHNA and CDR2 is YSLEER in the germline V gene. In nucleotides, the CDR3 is TGCGCCAGCAGCCAAGATTTTTTTAAGATGTCTAGCGGGGGTTCCTACGAGCAGTACTTC. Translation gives CASSQDFFKMSSGGSYEQYF.

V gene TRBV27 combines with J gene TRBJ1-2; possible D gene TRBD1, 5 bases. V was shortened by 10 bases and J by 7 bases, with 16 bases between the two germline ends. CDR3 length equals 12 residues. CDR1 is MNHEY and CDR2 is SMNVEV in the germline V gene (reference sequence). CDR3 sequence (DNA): TGTGCCACAATGACAGTCCGGAGTGGCTACACCTTC. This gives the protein CATMTVRSGYTF.

The DNA for the CDR3 is TGTGCCACCAGCAGAGATCAGGGTGGGGAGCCTCAGTTCTTC. Residues: CATSRDQGGEPQFF. The rearrangement joins TRBV15 to TRBJ2-1; D is perhaps TRBD1 or TRBD2 (5 bases each). Germline loops: CDR1 LNHNV, CDR2 YYDKDF (reference sequence). This CDR3 contains 14 residues. V was cut by 0 bases and J by 13 bases, with 16 bases left in between. The variable domain in full, with the rest retrieved from reference TRBV15 and TRBJ2-1, is DAMVIQNPRYQVTQFGKPVTLSCSQTLNHNVMYWYQQKSSQAPKLLFHYYDKDFNNEADTPDNFQSRRPNTSFCFLDIRSPGLGDTAMYLCATSRDQGGEPQFFGPGTRLTVL.

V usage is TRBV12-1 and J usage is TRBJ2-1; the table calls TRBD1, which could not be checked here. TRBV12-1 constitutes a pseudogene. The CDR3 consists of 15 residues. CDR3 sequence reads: CASSWGDRIDNEQFF. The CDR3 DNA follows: TGTGCCAGCAGCTGGGGCGACCGGATCGACAATGAGCAGTTCTTC.

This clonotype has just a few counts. CDR3 in DNA: TGTGCCACCAGTGGGTGGGTTTTGGGCACAGATACGCAGTATTTT. Its protein product is CATSGWVLGTDTQYF. The V call is TRBV24-1, the J call TRBJ2-3; D is ambiguous. Germline CDR1 and CDR2: KGHDR and SFDVKD. The CDR3 consists of 15 residues. Trimming shortened V by 5 bases and J by 1 base, and 12 bases separated the two germline ends.

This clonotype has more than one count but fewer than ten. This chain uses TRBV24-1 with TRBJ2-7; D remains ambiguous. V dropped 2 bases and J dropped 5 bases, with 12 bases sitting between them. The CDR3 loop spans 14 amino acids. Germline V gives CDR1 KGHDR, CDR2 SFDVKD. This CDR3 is CATSDSAVFDEQYF. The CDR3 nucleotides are TGTGCCACCAGTGATTCCGCAGTTTTTGACGAGCAGTACTTC.

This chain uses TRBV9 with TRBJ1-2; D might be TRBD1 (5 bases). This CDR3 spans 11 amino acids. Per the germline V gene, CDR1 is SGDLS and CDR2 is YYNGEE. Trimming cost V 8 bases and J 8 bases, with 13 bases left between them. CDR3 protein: CASREGRGYTF. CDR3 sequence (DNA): TGTGCCAGTCGCGAGGGGCGCGGCTACACCTTC.

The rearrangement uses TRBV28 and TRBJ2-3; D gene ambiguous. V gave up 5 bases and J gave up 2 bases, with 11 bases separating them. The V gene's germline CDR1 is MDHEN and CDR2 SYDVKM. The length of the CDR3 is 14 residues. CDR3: CASSKAPTTDTQYF. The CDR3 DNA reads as TGTGCCAGCAGTAAAGCCCCAACCACAGATACGCAGTATTTT. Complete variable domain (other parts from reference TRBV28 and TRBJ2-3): DVKVTQSSRYLVKRTGEKVFLECVQDMDHENMFWYRQDPGLGLRLIYFSYDVKMKEKGDIPEGYSVSREKKERFSLILESASTNQTSMYLCASSKAPTTDTQYFGPGTRLTVL.

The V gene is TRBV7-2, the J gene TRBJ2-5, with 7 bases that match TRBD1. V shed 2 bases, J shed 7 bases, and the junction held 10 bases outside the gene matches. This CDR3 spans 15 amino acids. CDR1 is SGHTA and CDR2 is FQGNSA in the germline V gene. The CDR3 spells CASSLSRDSLRTQYF. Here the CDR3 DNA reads TGTGCCAGCAGCTTAAGTCGGGACAGTCTTAGGACCCAGTACTTC.

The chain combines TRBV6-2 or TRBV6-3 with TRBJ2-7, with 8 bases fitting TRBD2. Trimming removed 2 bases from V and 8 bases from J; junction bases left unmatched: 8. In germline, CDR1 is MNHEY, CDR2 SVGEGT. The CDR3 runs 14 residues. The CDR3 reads CASSYRGGRVQQYF. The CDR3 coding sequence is TGTGCCAGCAGTTACCGGGGGGGCAGGGTACAGCAGTACTTC.

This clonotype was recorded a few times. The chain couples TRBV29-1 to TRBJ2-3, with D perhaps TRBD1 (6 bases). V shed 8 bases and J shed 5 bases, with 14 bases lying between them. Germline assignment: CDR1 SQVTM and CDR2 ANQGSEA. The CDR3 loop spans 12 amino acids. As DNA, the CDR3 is TGCAGCCTTCAGGGGCCGGAAGATACGCAGTATTTT. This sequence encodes CSLQGPEDTQYF.

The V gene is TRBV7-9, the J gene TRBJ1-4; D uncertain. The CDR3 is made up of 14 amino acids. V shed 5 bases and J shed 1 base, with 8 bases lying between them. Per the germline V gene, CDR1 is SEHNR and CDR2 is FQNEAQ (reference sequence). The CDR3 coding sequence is TGTGCCAGCAGCCAAACGGAAACTAATGAAAAACTGTTTTTT. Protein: CASSQTETNEKLFF.

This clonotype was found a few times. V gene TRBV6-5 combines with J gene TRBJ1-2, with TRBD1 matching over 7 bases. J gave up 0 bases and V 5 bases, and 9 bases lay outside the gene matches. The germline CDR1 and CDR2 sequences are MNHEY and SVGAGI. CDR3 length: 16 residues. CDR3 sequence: CASSKPSQGPNYGYTF. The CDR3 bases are TGTGCCAGCAGTAAACCGTCACAGGGGCCTAACTATGGCTACACCTTC.

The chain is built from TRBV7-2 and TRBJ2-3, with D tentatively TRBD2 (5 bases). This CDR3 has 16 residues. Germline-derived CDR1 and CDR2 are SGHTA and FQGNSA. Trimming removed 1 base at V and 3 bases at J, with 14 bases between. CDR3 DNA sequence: TGTGCCAGCAGCTTAGGCGCGGGTAGTCTAACAGATACGCAGTATTTT. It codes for CASSLGAGSLTDTQYF.

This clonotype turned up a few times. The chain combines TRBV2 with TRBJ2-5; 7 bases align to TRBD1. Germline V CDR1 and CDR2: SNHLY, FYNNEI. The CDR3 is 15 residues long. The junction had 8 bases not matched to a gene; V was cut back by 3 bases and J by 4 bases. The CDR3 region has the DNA TGTGCCAGCAGTGAGGCGGACAGGAAGGCAGAGACCCAGTACTTC. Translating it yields CASSEADRKAETQYF.

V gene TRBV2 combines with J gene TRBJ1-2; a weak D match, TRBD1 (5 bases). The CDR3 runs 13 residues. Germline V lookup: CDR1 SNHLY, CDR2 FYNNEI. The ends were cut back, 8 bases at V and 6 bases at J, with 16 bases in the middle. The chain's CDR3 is CASSPRGAHGYTF. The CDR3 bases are TGTGCCAGCTCCCCCCGAGGGGCGCATGGCTACACCTTC.

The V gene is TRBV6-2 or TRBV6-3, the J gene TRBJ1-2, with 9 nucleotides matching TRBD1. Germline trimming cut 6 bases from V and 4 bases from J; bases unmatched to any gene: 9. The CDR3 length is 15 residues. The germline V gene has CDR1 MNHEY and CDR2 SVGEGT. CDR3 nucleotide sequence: TGTGCCAGCAGCCTCACAGGGGGCGCGCCCTATGGCTACACCTTC. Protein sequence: CASSLTGGAPYGYTF.

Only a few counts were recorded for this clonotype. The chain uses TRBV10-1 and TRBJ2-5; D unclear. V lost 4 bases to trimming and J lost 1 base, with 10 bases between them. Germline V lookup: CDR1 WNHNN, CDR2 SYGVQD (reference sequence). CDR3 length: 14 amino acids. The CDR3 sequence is CASSVSQSQETQYF. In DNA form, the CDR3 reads TGCGCCAGCAGTGTAAGCCAGTCCCAAGAGACCCAGTACTTC.

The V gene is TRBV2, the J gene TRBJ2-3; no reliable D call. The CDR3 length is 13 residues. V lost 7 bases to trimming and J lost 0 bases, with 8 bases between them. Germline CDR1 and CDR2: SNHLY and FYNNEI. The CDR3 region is CASKAVSTDTQYF. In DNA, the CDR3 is TGTGCCAGCAAGGCGGTTAGCACAGATACGCAGTATTTT.

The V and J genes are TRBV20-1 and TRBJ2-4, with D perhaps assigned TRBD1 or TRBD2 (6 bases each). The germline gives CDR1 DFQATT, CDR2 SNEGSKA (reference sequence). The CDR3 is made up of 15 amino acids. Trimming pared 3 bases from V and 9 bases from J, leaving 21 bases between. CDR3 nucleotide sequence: TGCAGTGCTAGGCCCCGGGGGCAGGGAGGAAGCATTCAGTACTTC. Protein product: CSARPRGQGGSIQYF.